What follows describes a single TCR beta chain. Other DNA sequences in the sample encode the same CDR3. The germline CDR1 and CDR2 sequences are LGHNA and YNFKEQ. V lost 0 bases to trimming and J lost 0 bases, with 9 bases between them. The CDR3 runs 17 residues. Vbeta (60) and Jbeta (13) primers were used in the PCR. Generated by immunoSEQ multiplex PCR, the TCRdb table keeps only in-frame clones and is missing some. Among hundreds of thousands of clones listed, around 90% were seen once. The data derive from a study of cytomegalovirus exposure and HLA in healthy donors. The chain joins TRBV4-2 to TRBJ1-6; D gene unclear. The sequenced material came from PBMCs. This TCR was recovered from a woman between 18 and 30 years old in good health and CMV-seronegative. The CDR3 DNA sequence: TGTGCCAGCAGCCAAGAGCTGGGGAGCTCCTATAATTCACCCCTCCACTTT. It yields the protein CASSQELGSSYNSPLHF.